What follows are 21 T cell receptor beta chains derived from one specimen sequenced in a study of blood T cells in healthy people across ages. Primed by a sample-barcoded 5' primer and a J-beta primer mix, a second PCR proceeded for 7 to 11 cycles. MiXCR, run by TCRdb on the 5' RACE reads, gives a single entry per CDR3 protein. The sample has some 1,800,000 distinct CDR3 sequences; about two fifths are singletons. Material for sequencing was blood. The receptors shown here come from a human donor in good health.

The V call is TRBV6-5, the J call TRBJ2-6, with TRBD1 matching 9 bases. The CDR3 extends over 16 amino acids. CDR1 is MNHEY and CDR2 is SVGAGI in the germline V gene. J lost 4 bases, V lost 6 bases, and 7 bases had no gene match. The chain's CDR3 is CASRSTGGAGANVLTF. In nucleotides, the CDR3 is TGTGCCAGCAGGTCTACAGGGGGCGCGGGGGCCAACGTCCTGACTTTC.

This clonotype was seen only a few times. The V and J genes are TRBV7-2 and TRBJ1-4, with 8 bases fitting TRBD1. The CDR3 has 16 amino acids. V lost 6 bases and J lost 6; bases outside the gene matches: 12. Looked up from germline, CDR1 is SGHTA and CDR2 is FQGNSA. The CDR3 bases are TGTGCCAGCAGTCTGGATGCCGGGACAGGTTATGAAAAACTGTTTTTT. Its translation is CASSLDAGTGYEKLFF.

This clonotype came up a few times. The V and J genes are TRBV2 and TRBJ2-7; 7 bases map to TRBD1. The germline V gene encodes CDR1 SNHLY and CDR2 FYNNEI. This CDR3 is built from 13 residues. V shed 5 bases and J 12 bases; nucleotides not matched to a gene: 13. In DNA, the CDR3 is TGTGCCAGCAGTCCCTACCCGGCGACAGGGCTGTACTTC. Its translation is CASSPYPATGLYF.

This clonotype was counted many times. The gene calls are TRBV6-2 or TRBV6-3 and TRBJ1-2; 7 positions agree with TRBD1. The ends lost 7 bases at V and 8 bases at J; junction bases unmatched: 16. Per germline, CDR1 MNHEY and CDR2 SVGEGT. The CDR3 totals 15 residues. The CDR3 coding sequence is TGTGCCAGCACCACAGACAGGGATACGGCGTGGGGCTACACCTTC. Its protein product is CASTTDRDTAWGYTF.

This clonotype has only a few counts. The chain recombines TRBV29-1 with TRBJ1-2; TRBD1 agrees at 7 bases. Trimming at V came to 7 bases and at J to 2 bases, leaving 10 bases not matched to a gene. The length of the CDR3 is 14 residues. Germline V lookup: CDR1 SQVTM, CDR2 ANQGSEA. This CDR3 is CSAASSTGNYGYTF. CDR3 nucleotide sequence: TGCAGCGCCGCTAGTTCGACAGGGAACTATGGCTACACCTTC.

V gene TRBV6-2 or TRBV6-3 combines with J gene TRBJ1-1; D is possibly TRBD1 (5 bases). Trimming took 2 bases from V and 7 from J, leaving 20 bases between them. This CDR3 region has 16 residues. The V gene's germline CDR1 is MNHEY and CDR2 SVGEGT. The CDR3 nucleotides are TGTGCCAGCAGTTACCCGACACTGGGGGTTAAGGATGAAGCTTTCTTT. Amino acid sequence: CASSYPTLGVKDEAFF.

The genes are TRBV12-3 or TRBV12-4 and TRBJ1-5, with 9 bases fitting TRBD1. The trim removed 1 base at V and 2 bases at J, leaving 15 bases unmatched. The CDR3 is made up of 20 amino acids. In DNA, the CDR3 is TGTGCCAGCAGTTTAGGCCCAGGGACAGGGTGGTCTGTGGGCAATCAGCCCCAGCATTTT. Translated: CASSLGPGTGWSVGNQPQHF.

This CDR3 is CASSLHSPGEQYF. The CDR3 bases are TGTGCCAGCAGCTTGCACAGCCCTGGAGAGCAGTACTTC. The V and J genes are TRBV7-2 and TRBJ2-7; D not resolved. The germline V gene encodes CDR1 SGHTA and CDR2 FQGNSA. The CDR3 covers 13 residues. V lost 3 bases and J 7 bases, leaving 13 bases between the germline ends.

This clonotype has more than one count but fewer than ten. The chain joins TRBV12-5 to TRBJ2-1; no definite D call. The CDR3 loop spans 15 amino acids. The germline V and J ends were trimmed by 2 bases and 3 bases, with 11 bases remaining between them. Germline V lookup: CDR1 LGHNT, CDR2 FRNRAP. The CDR3 is CASGLRVDGYNEQFF. As DNA, the CDR3 is TGTGCTAGTGGTTTGAGAGTTGATGGCTACAATGAGCAGTTCTTC.

CDR3 loop: CASREVGPSYNEQFF. The CDR3, as DNA: TGTGCCAGTAGGGAGGTAGGGCCTTCCTACAATGAGCAGTTCTTC. This rearrangement joins TRBV11-2 to TRBJ2-1; tentatively, D is TRBD2 (6 bases). CDR1 SGHAT and CDR2 FQNNGV come from the germline V gene. The CDR3 has 15 residues. Trimming removed 9 bases from V and 1 base from J, with 16 bases in between.

This clonotype showed up many times. The chain combines TRBV12-3 or TRBV12-4 with TRBJ2-7; D tentatively reads TRBD1 or TRBD2 (5 bases each). The V gene lost 5 bases and the J gene lost 2 bases, with 13 bases spanning the gap. The CDR3 sequence is 14 residues long. The CDR3 region has the DNA TGTGCCAGCAGTCTGAGACTGGGGGCCTACGAGCAGTACTTC. As protein: CASSLRLGAYEQYF.

The sample holds a few counts of this clonotype. The rearrangement uses TRBV5-1 and TRBJ2-1, with D perhaps matching TRBD1 (6 bases). V lost 4 bases and J lost 5, with 13 bases in between. Germline V gives CDR1 SGHRS, CDR2 YFSETQ. The CDR3 is made up of 14 amino acids. CDR3 bases: TGCGCCAGCAGCGATGAGACAGGTCACAATGAGCAGTTCTTC. Encoded protein: CASSDETGHNEQFF.

On this clonotype itself: An end of the junction differs from the germline gene, which may be a read error. V is TRBV3-1 and J is TRBJ2-5; tentative D call: TRBD2 (6 bases). CDR1 and CDR2 from the germline V gene are LGHDT and YNNKEL (reference sequence). This CDR3 has 16 amino acids. In DNA, the CDR3 is TGTGCCAGCAGCCCACGCCTCGGGACTCCACGGGAGACCCGGTACTTC. The encoded protein is CASSPRLGTPRETRYF.

CDR3: CASRPGGGGSGANVLTF. The CDR3 DNA is TGTGCCAGCAGACCCGGGGGTGGGGGATCTGGGGCCAACGTCCTGACTTTC. The chain employs TRBV12-3 or TRBV12-4 and TRBJ2-6, with a tentative D call TRBD2 (6 bases). The CDR3 spans 17 residues. The V and J ends lost 6 bases and 1 base respectively, with 16 bases between them.

This clonotype was detected a few times. The rearrangement uses TRBV7-2 and TRBJ2-2; either TRBD1 or TRBD2 may fit D (5 bases each). Per germline, CDR1 SGHTA and CDR2 FQGNSA. The CDR3 length is 15 residues. V was shortened by 10 bases and J by 2 bases, with 17 bases between the two germline ends. CDR3 amino acids: CATQGVGVNTGELFF. The CDR3 DNA sequence: TGTGCCACCCAAGGGGTGGGGGTTAACACCGGGGAGCTGTTTTTT.

The chain combines TRBV7-8 with TRBJ1-1; D uncertain. The V and J ends lost 1 base and 4 bases respectively, with 16 bases between them. The CDR3 contains 16 residues. The V gene's germline CDR1 is SGHVS and CDR2 FQNEAQ. Here the CDR3 reads CASSLGYTAESTEAFF. In nucleotides, the CDR3 is TGTGCCAGCAGCTTAGGATATACAGCGGAATCCACTGAAGCTTTCTTT.

This clonotype showed up just a few times. The chain recombines TRBV29-1 with TRBJ2-5; D call uncertain. The CDR3 contains 13 residues. V lost 7 bases and J 3 bases, leaving 15 bases between the germline ends. Per the germline V gene, CDR1 is SQVTM and CDR2 is ANQGSEA. CDR3 sequence: CSARQGEKETQYF. The CDR3, as DNA: TGCAGCGCCCGCCAAGGAGAGAAAGAGACCCAGTACTTC.

The chain couples TRBV7-2 to TRBJ2-4; 7 bases match TRBD1. The DNA end is a closer match to TRBJ2-7, so the J assignment may be wrong. The CDR3 sequence is 16 residues long. Germline V lookup: CDR1 SGHTA, CDR2 FQGNSA. Here the CDR3 DNA reads TGTGCCAGCAGCTTCGGGATTCGGGACAGTGCCTACGAGCAGTACTTC. Translating gives CASSFGIRDSAYEQYF.

The chain carries TRBV7-8 and TRBJ2-3; 15 nucleotides align to TRBD2. This CDR3 is built from 20 residues. The J segment lost 2 bases and the V segment lost 5 bases, leaving 14 bases of the junction unmatched. The V gene's germline CDR1 is SGHVS and CDR2 FQNEAQ. The CDR3 spells CASSTPGLAGGPGITDTQYF. The CDR3 nucleotides are TGTGCCAGCAGCACCCCGGGACTAGCGGGGGGCCCGGGTATCACAGATACGCAGTATTTT.

This chain uses TRBV7-2 with TRBJ2-4, with TRBD2 matching 8 bases. Trimming at V came to 4 bases and at J to 13 bases, leaving 21 bases not matched to a gene. Germline CDR1 reads SGHTA; CDR2 reads FQGNSA. CDR3 length: 17 residues. Written as DNA, the CDR3 is TGTGCCAGCAGCTCCTGGTCCGGGACTAGTGGTGATTGGGAGCAGTACTTC. It yields the protein CASSSWSGTSGDWEQYF.

The CDR3 bases are TGCGCCAGCAAGGACAGTTCCTCTGGGGCCAACGTCCTGACTTTC. Residues: CASKDSSSGANVLTF. The chain recombines TRBV5-1 with TRBJ2-6; the D gene is possibly TRBD1 (6 bases). The CDR3 runs to 15 residues. Germline V gene data show CDR1 as SGHRS and CDR2 as YFSETQ. The V end was cut by 6 bases, the J end by 0 bases, with 10 bases between.